This T cell receptor beta chain was obtained from a study of monozygotic twins with inflammatory bowel disease (dated by TCRdb to between 2018 and 2021). For the wider study: The full study comprised some 30 monozygotic twin pairs: nine German pairs (four IBD-concordant, five IBD-discordant) and 19 IBD-discordant Danish pairs. The search for disease-associated traits relied mainly on comparing IBD patients with their genetically identical healthy co-twins within discordant pairs. Each individual had, on average, about 151 000 unique TCRalpha sequences and 181 000 unique TCRbeta sequences available for analysis. What the work shows at the level of the full study, not this receptor alone: Repertoire similarity did not differ between concordant and discordant twins, possibly due to limited statistical power. The analysis was unable to tell apart different T cell subtypes. A decrease in TCRbeta repertoire diversity, as measured by inverse Simpson index, was observed in IBD patients compared with their healthy co-twins. IBD patients shared fewer clonotypes with other individuals than healthy twins did, most markedly in patients showing signs of disease activity. The results gave no support for a single strong signal or clonotype linked to IBD. Because patients were on differing immunosuppressive treatments, the repertoires may have picked up extra background noise and inter-individual variability.

Measured from the cysteine to the phenylalanine, the CDR3 is 18 residues long. No DNA sequence is on record. In the case of this clonotype: Its antigen is still unknown.

From each donor, a roughly 2.6 ml peripheral blood sample was collected into PAXgene tubes and stored at -80 degrees C. Without T cell sorting, total RNA was isolated from whole blood using the PAXgene blood miRNA kit on an automated QIAcube. Peripheral blood from monozygotic twin pairs, either concordant or discordant for inflammatory bowel disease, underwent deep TCRalpha and TCRbeta repertoire profiling that used unique molecular barcoding. Smoking habits were recorded for all twin pairs, and individuals were classified as current, former or never smokers. Receptor libraries were prepared by 5' RACE. Preparation of each TCR library used approximately 4,000 ng of total RNA. cDNA was synthesized with SMARTScribe reverse transcriptase in eight separate reactions per sample. During cDNA synthesis, unique molecular identifiers containing a 6-nucleotide sample barcode were introduced by template switching. TCRalpha and TCRbeta cDNA was amplified by two nested PCRs of about 15 and 9 cycles, with bead purification after each PCR. Before amplification, cDNA was treated with uracil DNA-glycosylase and purified using the QIAquick PCR purification kit. In the second PCR, Illumina TruSeq-compatible adapters and sample-specific barcodes were added. TapeStation and Qubit were used to check library quality and concentration, and 5 ng of each library went into the pool. Pooled libraries were sequenced on an Illumina HiSeq2500 single-index Rapid Run with 2 x 100 bp reads and custom sequencing primers. Regarding the original processing steps: PCR and sequencing errors were corrected by UMI-based consensus assembly using MiGEC version 1.2.6. MiXCR version 2.1.1 was used for V(D)J alignment, clonotype assembly and CDR3 extraction. To normalise gene usage, clonotype sharing and MAIT/NKT TCR abundance, the analysis used the top 1000, 10 000 and 20 000 clonotypes per sample. After downsampling to 27 000 UMIs, diversity was calculated as the inverse Simpson index using the vegan R package. Paired Mann-Whitney U tests were applied to discordant twin pairs, with Benjamini-Hochberg correction for multiple testing. After reprocessing by TCRdb, each CDR3 protein sequence is one entry, and no DNA is given. These V and J calls rely on TCRdb rather than the paper's analysis. The sample table records some 150,000 distinct CDR3 sequences. The top ten clones comprise roughly 2.4% of the sample.

The sample was blood. This receptor was obtained from a human donor with ulcerative colitis or Crohn's disease, or a healthy co-twin of an affected twin (not recorded which). This chain joins TRBV12-3 or TRBV12-4 to TRBJ1-2; the D call from TCRdb, TRBD1, cannot be confirmed without DNA. CDR3 sequence: CASSPDTGGDLVPNGYTF.